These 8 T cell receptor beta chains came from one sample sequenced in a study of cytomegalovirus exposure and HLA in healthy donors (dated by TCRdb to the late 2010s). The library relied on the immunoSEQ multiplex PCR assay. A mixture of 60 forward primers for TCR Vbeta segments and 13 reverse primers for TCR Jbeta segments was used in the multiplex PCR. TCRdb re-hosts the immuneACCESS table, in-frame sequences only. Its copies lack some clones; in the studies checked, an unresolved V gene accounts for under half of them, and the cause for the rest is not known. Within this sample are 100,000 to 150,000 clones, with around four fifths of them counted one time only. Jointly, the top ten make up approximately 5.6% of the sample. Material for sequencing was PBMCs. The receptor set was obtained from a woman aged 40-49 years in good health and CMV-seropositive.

The CDR3 bases are TGTGCCAGCAGCCAAGGGACTAGCGGGACCGGGGAGACCCAGTACTTC. Translation: CASSQGTSGTGETQYF. The rearrangement uses TRBV4-2 and TRBJ2-5; 12 bases align to TRBD2. Germline CDR1 and CDR2: LGHNA and YNFKEQ. J lost 5 bases, V lost 1 base, and 5 bases had no gene match. The CDR3 extends over 16 amino acids.

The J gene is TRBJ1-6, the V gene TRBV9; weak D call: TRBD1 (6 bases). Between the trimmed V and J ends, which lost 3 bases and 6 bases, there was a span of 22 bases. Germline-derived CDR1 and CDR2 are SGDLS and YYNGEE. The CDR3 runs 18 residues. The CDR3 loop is CASSDRSGTGIPNSPLHF. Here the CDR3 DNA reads TGTGCCAGCAGCGACCGATCGGGTACAGGGATACCTAATTCACCCCTCCACTTT. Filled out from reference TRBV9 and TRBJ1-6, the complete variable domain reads DSGVTQTPKHLITATGQRVTLRCSPRSGDLSVYWYQQSLDQGLQFLIQYYNGEERAKGNILERFSAQQFPDLHSELNLSSLELGDSALYFCASSDRSGTGIPNSPLHFGNGTRLTVT.

CDR3 sequence: CASSLGQGAGTEAFF. In DNA, the CDR3 is TGTGCCAGCAGCTTAGGACAGGGGGCCGGCACTGAAGCTTTCTTT. The rearrangement links TRBV7-9 to TRBJ1-1, with 10 bases that match TRBD1. Losses at the gene ends were 1 base for V and 4 bases for J; bases not matched to a gene: 3. The CDR3 has 15 amino acids. Germline V gene lookup returns CDR1 SEHNR and CDR2 FQNEAQ (reference sequence). Complete variable domain (other parts from reference TRBV7-9 and TRBJ1-1): DTGVSQNPRHKITKRGQNVTFRCDPISEHNRLYWYRQTLGQGPEFLTYFQNEAQLEKSRLLSDRFSAERPKGSFSTLEIQRTEQGDSAMYLCASSLGQGAGTEAFFGQGTRLTVV.

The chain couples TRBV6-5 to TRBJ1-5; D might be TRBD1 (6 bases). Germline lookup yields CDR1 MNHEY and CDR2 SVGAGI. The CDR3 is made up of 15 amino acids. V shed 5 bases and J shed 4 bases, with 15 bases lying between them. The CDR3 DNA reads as TGTGCCAGCAGTGCGACAGGTGTCCTTAATCAGCCCCAGCATTTT. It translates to CASSATGVLNQPQHF.

CDR3 in DNA: TGTGCCTGGAGTGTACGTACGGGGAGCGGGGGCAATCAGCCCCAGCATTTT. Its protein product is CAWSVRTGSGGNQPQHF. V usage is TRBV30 and J usage is TRBJ1-5, with D uncertain. Per germline, CDR1 GTSNPN and CDR2 SVGIG (reference sequence). Trimming pared 0 bases from V and 2 bases from J, leaving 17 bases between. The length of the CDR3 is 17 residues.

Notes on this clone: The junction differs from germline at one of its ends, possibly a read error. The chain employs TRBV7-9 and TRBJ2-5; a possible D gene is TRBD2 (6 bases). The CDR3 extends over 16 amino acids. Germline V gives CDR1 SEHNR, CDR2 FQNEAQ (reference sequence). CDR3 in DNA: TGTTCCAGCAGCTTTGGTACTACCGGGGGTCAAGAGACCCAGTACTTC. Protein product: CSSSFGTTGGQETQYF.

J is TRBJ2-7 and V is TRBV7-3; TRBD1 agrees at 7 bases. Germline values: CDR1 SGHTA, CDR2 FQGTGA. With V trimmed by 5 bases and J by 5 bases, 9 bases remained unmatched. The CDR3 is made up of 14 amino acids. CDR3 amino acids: CASSRTGEAHEQYF. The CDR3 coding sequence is TGTGCCAGCAGCAGAACAGGGGAAGCACACGAGCAGTACTTC.

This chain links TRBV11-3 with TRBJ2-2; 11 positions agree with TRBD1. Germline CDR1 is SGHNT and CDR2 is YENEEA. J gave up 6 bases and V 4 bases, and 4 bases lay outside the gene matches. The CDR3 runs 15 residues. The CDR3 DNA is TGTGCCAGCAGCTATGGACAGGGGGCATCCGGGGAGCTGTTTTTT. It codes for CASSYGQGASGELFF.